The 26 T cell receptor beta chains below were found in one sample sequenced in a study of neurological immune-mediated disorders. TCRdb ran MiXCR on the 5' RACE reads and lists one entry per CDR3 protein. This sample yields tens of thousands of distinct CDR3 sequences, of which just over 3% are seen a single time; around 15% belongs to the top ten. The source material was PBMCs. The receptors shown here come from a woman in her forties or fifties with multiple sclerosis.

This clonotype has ten or more counts. This chain joins TRBV20-1 and TRBJ2-5, with 8 bases lining up with TRBD2. The germline CDR1 and CDR2 sequences are DFQATT and SNEGSKA (reference sequence). V lost 3 bases, J lost 2 bases, and 11 bases stayed unmatched. The CDR3 is made up of 16 amino acids. DNA for the CDR3: TGCAGTGCTAGGGTCCGGGGGGGCCCCTCGCAAGAGACCCAGTACTTC. Protein sequence: CSARVRGGPSQETQYF.

Many counts were recorded for this clonotype. J is TRBJ1-1 and V is TRBV29-1; D perhaps matches TRBD1 (5 bases). CDR1 and CDR2 (germline): SQVTM, ANQGSEA. CDR3 length equals 13 residues. Trimming cost V 6 bases and J 6 bases, with 17 bases left between them. The CDR3 DNA reads TGCAGCGTCCGTCAGGGATGGGGGGCTGAAGCTTTCTTT. Translating it yields CSVRQGWGAEAFF.

This clonotype occurred many times. CDR3 loop: CASSFARGVAGELFF. CDR3 bases: TGTGCCAGCAGCTTTGCCAGGGGGGTTGCCGGGGAGCTGTTTTTT. V and J are TRBV7-2 and TRBJ2-2; D is possibly TRBD1 (7 bases). Germline values: CDR1 SGHTA, CDR2 FQGNSA. Trimming pared 3 bases from V and 6 bases from J, leaving 14 bases between. This CDR3 has 15 residues.

This clonotype was counted at least ten times. This chain connects TRBV3-1 to TRBJ2-6, with 8 bases aligning to TRBD1. CDR1 is LGHDT and CDR2 is YNNKEL in the germline V gene (reference sequence). Trimming took 1 base from V and 4 from J; bases not matched to a gene: 9. This CDR3 is built from 18 residues. The CDR3 DNA reads TGTGCCAGCAGCCAAGTCCAGGGGGCAGTGGAAGGGGCCAACGTCCTGACTTTC. Its translation is CASSQVQGAVEGANVLTF.

This clonotype was counted many times. CDR3 region: CASSSPQGDTQYF. The DNA of the CDR3 is TGTGCCAGCAGCTCACCACAGGGAGATACGCAGTATTTT. This rearrangement joins TRBV5-6 to TRBJ2-3, with a tentative D call TRBD1 (6 bases). CDR3 length: 13 residues. Germline-derived CDR1 and CDR2 are SGHDT and YYEEEE. V lost 3 bases and J 5 bases, leaving 10 bases between the germline ends.

This clonotype was counted ten times or more. The chain joins TRBV25-1 to TRBJ2-6; D gene uncertain. This CDR3 is 15 amino acids long. The V and J ends lost 4 bases and 0 bases respectively, with 7 bases between them. From germline, CDR1 is MGHDK and CDR2 SYGVNS. CDR3 nucleotide sequence: TGTGCCAGCAGTGTTCGTAGCTCTGGGGCCAACGTCCTGACTTTC. Translated: CASSVRSSGANVLTF.

This clonotype was detected many times. CDR3 DNA sequence: TGCGCCAGCAGCTTCCGTGTAGGGGATGGCTACACCTTC. Translating it yields CASSFRVGDGYTF. The chain recombines TRBV5-1 with TRBJ1-2; TRBD1 might be the D (5 bases). The germline CDR1 and CDR2 sequences are SGHRS and YFSETQ. Trimming took off 2 bases at V and 6 bases at J, with 11 bases between the two ends. The CDR3 sequence is 13 residues long.

This clonotype was recorded at least ten times. The J gene is TRBJ2-7, the V gene TRBV7-6; no firm D call. The CDR3 covers 14 residues. V lost 1 base and J lost 1, with 8 bases in between. Germline V gene data show CDR1 as SGHVS and CDR2 as FNYEAQ. CDR3 DNA: TGTGCCAGCAGCTTAGAAATGGTTTCCTACGAGCAGTACTTC. Its protein product is CASSLEMVSYEQYF.

Many counts were recorded for this clonotype. For the CDR3, the DNA is TGCGCCAGCAGCTCGATTGGGCGCTCCTACGAGCAGTACTTC. Encoded protein: CASSSIGRSYEQYF. The chain is built from TRBV5-1 and TRBJ2-7; D remains ambiguous. Deletions cut 3 bases from V and 0 bases from J, with 10 bases between. The CDR3 extends over 14 amino acids. The germline CDR1 and CDR2 sequences are SGHRS and YFSETQ.

At least ten counts were recorded for this clonotype. The V gene is TRBV20-1, the J gene TRBJ2-1, with D perhaps TRBD1 (5 bases). CDR1 is DFQATT and CDR2 is SNEGSKA in the germline V gene (reference sequence). Trimming removed 4 bases at V and 8 bases at J, with 12 bases between. The CDR3 extends over 12 amino acids. The CDR3 region has the DNA TGCAGTGCTACCCCAAGGGGATATGAGCAGTTCTTC. Its protein is CSATPRGYEQFF.

The table lists this clonotype with many counts. The chain is built from TRBV20-1 and TRBJ2-5, with D unresolved. CDR3 size: 10 residues. Between the trimmed V and J ends, which lost 3 bases and 3 bases, there was a span of 2 bases. Germline CDR1 is DFQATT and CDR2 is SNEGSKA (reference sequence). The chain's CDR3 is CSASKETQYF. CDR3 nucleotides: TGCAGTGCTAGTAAAGAGACCCAGTACTTC.

At least ten counts were recorded for this clonotype. This chain connects TRBV7-9 to TRBJ2-2; D gene uncertain. V lost 3 bases and J 4 bases, leaving 9 bases between the germline ends. Germline-derived CDR1 and CDR2 are SEHNR and FQNEAQ (reference sequence). The length of the CDR3 is 14 residues. This chain's CDR3 is CASSFLIVTGELFF. The CDR3 DNA is TGTGCCAGCAGCTTTCTAATTGTCACCGGGGAGCTGTTTTTT.

This clonotype was seen many times. The rearrangement joins TRBV27 to TRBJ2-3, with TRBD1 matching over 8 bases. The germline CDR1 and CDR2 sequences are MNHEY and SMNVEV (reference sequence). The CDR3 loop spans 15 amino acids. V shed 4 bases, J shed 1 base, and the junction held 4 bases outside the gene matches. CDR3 DNA: TGTGCCAGCAGTTCCTGGACAGGGCGCACAGATACGCAGTATTTT. The encoded protein is CASSSWTGRTDTQYF.

In its sample, this clonotype was seen many times. The rearrangement links TRBV10-3 to TRBJ2-7; D is unresolved. Looked up from germline, CDR1 is ENHRY and CDR2 is SYGVKD. V lost 5 bases and J lost 1, with 15 bases in between. This CDR3 is 15 amino acids long. The CDR3 region is CAISLPGERSYEQYF. CDR3 coding DNA: TGTGCCATCAGTCTACCAGGCGAGAGGTCCTACGAGCAGTACTTC.

This clonotype showed up many times. This chain links TRBV5-1 with TRBJ1-1; 9 positions agree with TRBD1. The germline CDR1 and CDR2 sequences are SGHRS and YFSETQ. The length of the CDR3 is 15 residues. V gave up 4 bases and J gave up 5 bases; unmatched junction bases: 9. The CDR3 DNA sequence: TGCGCCAGCAGCGCCCAGGGACAGGGCGGAACTGAAGCTTTCTTT. As protein: CASSAQGQGGTEAFF.

This clonotype appeared many times. The V and J genes are TRBV10-2 and TRBJ2-7; 7 bases map to TRBD2. V was clipped by 6 bases and J by 2 bases; unmatched bases: 10. Per the germline V gene, CDR1 is WSHSY and CDR2 is SAAADI. This CDR3 region has 15 residues. CDR3 residues: CASSDVASGTYEQYF. The CDR3 DNA sequence: TGCGCCAGCAGCGACGTGGCTAGCGGCACCTACGAGCAGTACTTC.

Many counts were recorded for this clonotype. This chain connects TRBV20-1 to TRBJ2-5; D ambiguous. Trimming removed 3 bases from V and 2 bases from J, with 7 bases in between. This CDR3 contains 12 residues. From germline, CDR1 is DFQATT and CDR2 SNEGSKA (reference sequence). The CDR3 DNA is TGCAGTGCTAGTCCAGATCAAGAGACCCAGTACTTC. Residues: CSASPDQETQYF.

To note about this clonotype: A much larger clone lies one base from this, so it may be a read error. The chain links TRBV7-9 to TRBJ1-5; possible D gene TRBD1, 6 bases. The CDR3 spans 16 residues. Germline V gives CDR1 SEHNR, CDR2 FQNEAQ (reference sequence). CDR3 DNA sequence: TGTGCCAGCAGCCCTAGTGCCAGGGGATATTTACAGCCCCAGAATTTT. Translation: CASSPSARGYLQPQNF.

This clonotype was picked up many times. V usage is TRBV5-1 and J usage is TRBJ1-4; TRBD1 aligns across 8 bases. The CDR3 covers 16 residues. Germline V gives CDR1 SGHRS, CDR2 YFSETQ. V gave up 3 bases and J gave up 8 bases; unmatched junction bases: 12. CDR3 residues: CASSSTGDGLGEKLFF. The CDR3 DNA is TGCGCCAGCAGCTCGACAGGGGACGGGCTGGGGGAAAAACTGTTTTTT.

There are many counts of this clonotype. The chain employs TRBV5-1 and TRBJ2-2, with D possibly called TRBD1 or TRBD2 (5 bases each). In germline, CDR1 is SGHRS, CDR2 YFSETQ. The germline V and J ends were trimmed by 1 base and 8 bases, with 12 bases remaining between them. CDR3 length equals 14 residues. DNA of the CDR3: TGCGCCAGCAGCTTGTTCCAGGGACGGGGGGAGCTGTTTTTT. Residues: CASSLFQGRGELFF. The entire variable domain, with the rest obtained from reference TRBV5-1 and TRBJ2-2, is as follows: KAGVTQTPRYLIKTRGQQVTLSCSPISGHRSVSWYQQTPGQGLQFLFEYFSETQRNKGNFPGRFSGRQFSNSRSEMNVSTLELGDSALYLCASSLFQGRGELFFGEGSRLTVL.

This clonotype was found many times. The rearrangement uses TRBV6-5 and TRBJ2-5; no definite D call. This CDR3 contains 13 residues. Trimming took off 8 bases at V and 2 bases at J, with 12 bases between the two ends. Germline CDR1 MNHEY, CDR2 SVGAGI. CDR3 sequence (DNA): TGTGCCAGCGGCCCGTGGGTACAAGAGACCCAGTACTTC. It translates to CASGPWVQETQYF.

This clonotype has at least ten counts. The chain combines TRBV4-2 with TRBJ2-2; unclear D gene. V dropped 4 bases and J dropped 1 base, with 4 bases sitting between them. The CDR3 covers 13 residues. The V gene's germline CDR1 is LGHNA and CDR2 YNFKEQ. CDR3: CASSRENTGELFF. The CDR3 DNA reads as TGTGCCAGCAGCCGAGAGAACACCGGGGAGCTGTTTTTT.

This clonotype was seen repeatedly, ten times or more. The V call is TRBV18, the J call TRBJ2-2; D is uncertain. Germline CDR1 is KGHSH and CDR2 is LQKENI. This CDR3 is built from 15 residues. Deletions cut 3 bases from V and 2 bases from J, with 10 bases between. The chain's CDR3 is CASSPPDGNTGELFF. The CDR3 DNA is TGTGCCAGCTCACCTCCAGACGGAAACACCGGGGAGCTGTTTTTT.

This clonotype was found many times. The rearrangement uses TRBV29-1 and TRBJ1-1; perhaps TRBD1 as D (6 bases). The germline V gene has CDR1 SQVTM and CDR2 ANQGSEA. The CDR3 loop spans 13 amino acids. Trimming removed 6 bases at V and 4 bases at J, with 15 bases between. The CDR3 DNA is TGCAGCGTAGGGAGGGGGGGCGGCACTGAAGCTTTCTTT. It encodes CSVGRGGGTEAFF.

This clonotype has a count of ten or more. This chain uses TRBV5-1 with TRBJ2-1; D unclear. Germline values: CDR1 SGHRS, CDR2 YFSETQ. The CDR3 consists of 14 residues. V was trimmed by 1 base and J by 7 bases, leaving 12 bases between them. CDR3 sequence: CASSLWLGPNEQFF. DNA of the CDR3: TGCGCCAGCAGCTTGTGGTTAGGACCGAATGAGCAGTTCTTC.

This clonotype was observed at least ten times. The genes are TRBV20-1 and TRBJ1-2, with D uncertain. CDR1 and CDR2 from the germline V gene are DFQATT and SNEGSKA (reference sequence). This CDR3 region has 14 residues. V lost 1 base to trimming and J lost 4 bases, with 13 bases between them. For the CDR3, the DNA is TGCAGTGCTAGAGCGAGGCAGTCCCCCTATGGCTACACCTTC. It specifies CSARARQSPYGYTF.